The present entry profiles one T cell receptor beta chain with its context. What it binds is not known. One entry per CDR3 protein results from TCRdb running MiXCR on the 5' RACE reads. The sample lists 750,000 to 850,000 distinct CDR3 sequences, 12% seen once, with 0.45% to 0.6% in the top ten. These data are taken from a study of CD8 T cells in ankylosing spondylitis. General observations from the study: What seemed typical of ankylosing spondylitis blood was a TCR beta motif built from 8 or 9 highly homologous variants. Disease-linked clones had a CD8+ phenotype and relatively low frequency in peripheral blood.

CDR1 is SGDLS and CDR2 is YYNGEE in the germline V gene. Trimming took 2 bases from V and 0 from J, leaving 14 bases between them. This CDR3 is built from 16 residues. The sequence came from a male donor with ankylosing spondylitis. Material for sequencing was blood, either unsorted or a sorted T cell fraction (not recorded which). The rearrangement links TRBV9 to TRBJ1-1; D perhaps matches TRBD1 (5 bases). The CDR3 here is CASSVRGDPMNTEAFF. CDR3 nucleotide sequence: TGTGCCAGCAGCGTTCGGGGCGATCCGATGAACACTGAAGCTTTCTTT.